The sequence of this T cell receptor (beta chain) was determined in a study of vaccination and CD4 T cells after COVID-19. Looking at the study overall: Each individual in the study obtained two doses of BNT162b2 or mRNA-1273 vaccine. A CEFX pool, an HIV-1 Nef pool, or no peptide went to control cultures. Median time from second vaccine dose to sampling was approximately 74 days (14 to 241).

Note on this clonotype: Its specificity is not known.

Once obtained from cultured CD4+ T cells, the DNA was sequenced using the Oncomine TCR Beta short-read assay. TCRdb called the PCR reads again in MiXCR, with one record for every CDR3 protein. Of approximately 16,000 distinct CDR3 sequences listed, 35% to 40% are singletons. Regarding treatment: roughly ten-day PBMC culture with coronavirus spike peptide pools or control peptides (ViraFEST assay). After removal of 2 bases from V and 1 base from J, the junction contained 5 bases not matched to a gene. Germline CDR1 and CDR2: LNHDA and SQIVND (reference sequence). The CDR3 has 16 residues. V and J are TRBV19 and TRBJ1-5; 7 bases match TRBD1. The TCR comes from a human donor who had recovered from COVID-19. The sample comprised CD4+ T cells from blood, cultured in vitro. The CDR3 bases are TGTGCCAGTAGTATAACAGGGGAGGAAAGCAATCAGCCCCAGCATTTT. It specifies CASSITGEESNQPQHF. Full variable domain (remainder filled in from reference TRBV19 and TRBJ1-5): DGGITQSPKYLFRKEGQNVTLSCEQNLNHDAMYWYRQDPGQGLRLIYYSQIVNDFQKGDIAEGYSVSREKKESFPLTVTSAQKNPTAFYLCASSITGEESNQPQHFGDGTRLSIL.